A single sample gave rise to the 20 T cell receptor beta chains below, sequenced in a study of tumor-infiltrating lymphocytes in primary liver carcinoma. Total RNA amounting to roughly 0.5 ug was the source from which TCR beta cDNA was made with a constant-region primer. Employing slightly modified ARM-PCR, three nested multiplex PCR rounds were run, and these gave rise to the TCR beta libraries. Rounds one and two of PCR, each of about 10 cycles, were primed with TRBV1-TRBV30 forward primers and a C-beta reverse primer. TCRdb reprocessed the multiplex PCR reads with MiXCR, giving one entry per CDR3 protein. The table records 75,000 to 80,000 distinct CDR3 sequences, 69% of them present only once. Without any cell sorting, 20-30 mg of bulk tissue yielded co-extracted RNA and DNA. Sequenced: tumor-adjacent normal liver tissue. All receptors derive from a middle-aged man with primary liver carcinoma and hepatitis B virus infection.

Note on this clonotype: A much bigger clone sits one base away, suggesting this may be a read error. The rearrangement links TRBV28 to TRBJ2-7; unclear D gene. Looked up from germline, CDR1 is MDHEN and CDR2 is SYDVKM. This CDR3 has 15 amino acids. This CDR3 is CASSPLFLEGYERYF. CDR3 DNA: TGTGCCAGCAGCCCATTATTCCTCGAAGGTTACGAGCGGTACTTC.

In this sample, this clonotype turned up a few times. A read error may explain this, as a much larger clone is one base away. The CDR3 coding sequence is TGTGCCAGCAGCTTAGCAGGGGGGACTGAAGCTTCCTTT. Its protein is CASSLAGGTEASF. The J gene is TRBJ1-1, the V gene TRBV11-3; TRBD1 matches at 7 bases. In germline, CDR1 is SGHNT, CDR2 YENEEA. The CDR3 runs 13 residues.

To note about this clonotype: One end of the junction is discordant with germline, which a read error may explain. The gene calls are TRBV11-2 and TRBJ2-3, with D perhaps TRBD1 (5 bases). Germline V gene lookup returns CDR1 SGHAT and CDR2 FQNNGV. The CDR3 has 12 amino acids. The CDR3 protein is CVSTFHRDTQYF. CDR3 nucleotide sequence: TGTGTCAGCACCTTCCACAGGGATACGCAGTATTTT.

The V and J genes are TRBV6-5 and TRBJ2-1, with 10 nucleotides matching TRBD1. Germline values: CDR1 MNHEY, CDR2 SVGAGI. CDR3 length equals 16 residues. This chain's CDR3 is CTNSYLGQGVYNEQFF. CDR3 DNA sequence: TGTACCAACAGTTACCTTGGACAGGGGGTTTACAATGAGCAGTTCTTC.

As for this clonotype: The CDR3 carries no conserved terminal phenylalanine or tryptophan, so it likely arises from a read error. The chain carries TRBV6-2 or TRBV6-3 and TRBJ2-3; 12 nucleotides line up with TRBD2. The CDR3 loop spans 18 amino acids. The germline V gene encodes CDR1 MNHEY and CDR2 SVGEGT. The CDR3, as DNA: TGCGTCAGCAGCTTCCTCCGACTAGCGGGAGCGGGGGCAGATACGCAGTATTCT. Translation gives CVSSFLRLAGAGADTQYS.

J is TRBJ2-7 and V is TRBV12-3 or TRBV12-4, with a weak D call TRBD1 (5 bases). Deletions cut 7 bases from V and 4 bases from J, with 14 bases between. This CDR3 has 13 amino acids. The CDR3 is CASNLSQAYEQYF. DNA of the CDR3: TGTGCCAGCAATCTTTCACAGGCTTACGAGCAGTACTTC.

In regard to this clonotype: The germline gene is not matched at one end of the junction; a read error may be the cause. V is TRBV11-3 and J is TRBJ2-2; possibly TRBD2 for D (5 bases). The CDR3 runs 12 residues. From germline, CDR1 is SGHNT and CDR2 YENEEA. The CDR3 loop reads CASSLIHGELLF. The CDR3 DNA reads as TGTGCCAGCAGCTTAATTCACGGGGAGCTGCTGTTT.

The sample holds many counts of this clonotype. The chain combines TRBV28 with TRBJ2-5; possible D gene TRBD2, 6 bases. The CDR3 has 19 amino acids. Germline CDR1 MDHEN, CDR2 SYDVKM. Trimming pared 7 bases from V and 1 base from J, leaving 28 bases between. The CDR3 here is CASTNSWDLNGSPQETQYF. The CDR3 nucleotides are TGTGCCAGCACCAACAGTTGGGACTTGAACGGTTCTCCCCAAGAGACCCAGTACTTC.

For this clonotype: At one boundary the junction diverges from the germline segment, which might be a read error. This chain uses TRBV6-2 or TRBV6-3 with TRBJ1-5; D unclear. The CDR3 is made up of 13 amino acids. Germline CDR1 and CDR2: MNHEY and SVGEGT. The CDR3 sequence is CASSSIRNQPQHF. The CDR3 DNA reads as TGTGCCAGTAGTTCGATACGAAATCAGCCCCAGCATTTT.

The chain carries TRBV6-2 or TRBV6-3 and TRBJ1-1, with 9 nucleotides matching TRBD1. Germline loops: CDR1 MNHEY, CDR2 SVGEGT. The CDR3 sequence is 15 residues long. J gave up 4 bases and V 5 bases, and 8 bases lay outside the gene matches. CDR3 coding DNA: TGTGCCAGCAGTGAACAGGGGGCGAGGAGCACTGAAGCTTTCTTT. Translated: CASSEQGARSTEAFF.

About this clonotype: Germline and junction disagree at one end, which may indicate a read error. This sequence joins TRBV29-1 and TRBJ2-1; D unresolved. This CDR3 has 16 amino acids. From germline, CDR1 is SQVTM and CDR2 ANQGSEA. This chain's CDR3 is CGVATFRPWSRQEQFF. CDR3 DNA: TGCGGCGTCGCCACGTTTCGCCCCTGGTCCCGTCAAGAGCAGTTCTTC.

CDR3 protein: CASGRGLWGSNEQFF. For the CDR3, the DNA is TGCGCTAGCGGTCGGGGACTATGGGGTTCCAATGAGCAGTTCTTC. V is TRBV4-1 and J is TRBJ2-1, with TRBD2 identical over 7 bases. CDR3 size: 15 residues. Germline lookup yields CDR1 MGHRA and CDR2 YSYEKL.

This clonotype was counted a few times. Given a much more abundant clone one base away, this may be a read error. The V gene is TRBV7-9, the J gene TRBJ1-1; D ambiguous. The CDR3 runs 15 residues. Germline V CDR1 and CDR2: SEHNR, FQNEAQ (reference sequence). The CDR3 bases are TGTGCCAGCAGCTTATTTGGACGGGAGGGCACTGGAGCTTTCTTT. Translating it yields CASSLFGREGTGAFF.

The V call is TRBV19, the J call TRBJ2-2; TRBD2 aligns across 10 bases. This CDR3 is 16 amino acids long. CDR1 is LNHDA and CDR2 is SQIVND in the germline V gene (reference sequence). V trimming: 5 bases; J trimming: 7 bases; junction bases outside the gene matches: 10. In DNA form, the CDR3 reads TGTGCCAGTAGTCTTCGGACTAGCGGATACATCGGGGAGCTGTTTTTT. Encoded protein: CASSLRTSGYIGELFF.

V is TRBV11-2 and J is TRBJ2-2; D might be TRBD1 (5 bases). CDR3 size: 17 residues. Germline values: CDR1 SGHAT, CDR2 FQNNGV. The CDR3 coding sequence is TGTATCAGCAGCCATGGATCCAGGACACGTGGGACCGGGGAGCTGTTTTTT. It yields the protein CISSHGSRTRGTGELFF.

As concerns this clonotype: At one boundary the junction diverges from the germline segment, which might be a read error. CDR3 nucleotide sequence: TGTGCCAGCAATTTAGAGACAGGGAGCGGTATTGAAGCTTTCTTT. It codes for CASNLETGSGIEAFF. The V call is TRBV28, the J call TRBJ1-1, with TRBD1 matching 7 bases. CDR3 length: 15 amino acids. Germline V CDR1 and CDR2: MDHEN, SYDVKM.

On this clonotype itself: Likely a read error: the CDR3 ends without its conserved phenylalanine or tryptophan. The chain combines TRBV11-2 with TRBJ2-7; no clear D gene. Germline loops: CDR1 SGHAT, CDR2 FQNNGV. This CDR3 comprises 13 residues. CDR3 residues: CASSFYSTYEQYS. CDR3 DNA: TGTGCCAGTAGCTTCTACAGCACCTACGAGCAGTACTCC.

With regard to this clonotype: Compared with germline, one end of the junction differs, possibly owing to a read error. The chain employs TRBV11-1 and TRBJ2-3; a possible D gene is TRBD2 (5 bases). CDR3 size: 15 residues. The germline V gene encodes CDR1 SGHAT and CDR2 FQDESV (reference sequence). CDR3 loop: CASSLPRESTDTEYF. The CDR3, as DNA: TGTGCTAGCAGTTTGCCGAGGGAGAGCACAGATACGGAGTATTTT.

About this clonotype: Its ends do not fully match the called genes, so a read error is possible. The gene calls are TRBV4-3 and TRBJ2-2; D call uncertain. The CDR3 is 16 residues long. In germline, CDR1 is LGHNA, CDR2 YSLEER. The CDR3 sequence: CTSSQDYWPEAGELFF. As DNA, the CDR3 is TGCACCAGCAGCCAAGATTATTGGCCTGAGGCCGGGGAGCTGTTTTTT.

This clonotype was recorded only once. V gene TRBV11-2 combines with J gene TRBJ2-3; no definite D call. Germline CDR1 SGHAT, CDR2 FQNNGV. There are 14 residues in the CDR3. In DNA, the CDR3 is TGTGACAGTAGCTTTGCGTCCCTAGATCGATCGCAGTATTTT. It is translated as CDSSFASLDRSQYF.